The sequence of this T cell receptor (beta chain) was determined in a study of control samples from healthy donors and cancer patients. The method was immunoSEQ multiplex PCR; TCRdb's version includes in-frame clones alone and lacks a portion of them. This sample has about 110,000 clones, with 85% to 90% found just once. The sequenced sample consisted of blood. This sequence was found in a woman in her forties or fifties in good health.

The CDR3 coding sequence is TGTGCCAGCGTTCCTGGGGACGGAGCTAACTATGGCTACACCTTC. Protein product: CASVPGDGANYGYTF. The chain combines TRBV4-2 with TRBJ1-2; TRBD1 might be the D (5 bases). With 8 bases removed from V and 0 bases from J, the gap between germline ends came to 16 bases. The CDR3 is made up of 15 amino acids. Germline V lookup: CDR1 LGHNA, CDR2 YNFKEQ.